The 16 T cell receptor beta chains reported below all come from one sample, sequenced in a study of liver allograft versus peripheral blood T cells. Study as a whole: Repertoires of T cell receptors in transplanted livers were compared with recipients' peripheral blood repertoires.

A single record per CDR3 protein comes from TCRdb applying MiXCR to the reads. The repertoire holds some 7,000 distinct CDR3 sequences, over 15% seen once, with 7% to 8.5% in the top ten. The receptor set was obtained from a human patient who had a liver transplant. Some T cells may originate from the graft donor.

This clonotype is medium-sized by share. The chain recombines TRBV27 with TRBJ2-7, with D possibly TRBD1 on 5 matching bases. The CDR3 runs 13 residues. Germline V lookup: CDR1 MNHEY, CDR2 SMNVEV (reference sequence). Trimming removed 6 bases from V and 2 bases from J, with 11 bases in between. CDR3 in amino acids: CASRSRETYEQYF. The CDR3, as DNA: TGTGCCAGCAGGAGCAGGGAAACCTACGAGCAGTACTTC.

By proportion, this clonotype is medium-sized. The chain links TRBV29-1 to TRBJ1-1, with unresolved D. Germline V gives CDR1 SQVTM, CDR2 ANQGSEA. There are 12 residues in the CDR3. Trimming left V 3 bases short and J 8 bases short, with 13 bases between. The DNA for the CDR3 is TGCAGCGTTGATGTAGCCTCACCGGAAGCTTTCTTT. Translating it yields CSVDVASPEAFF.

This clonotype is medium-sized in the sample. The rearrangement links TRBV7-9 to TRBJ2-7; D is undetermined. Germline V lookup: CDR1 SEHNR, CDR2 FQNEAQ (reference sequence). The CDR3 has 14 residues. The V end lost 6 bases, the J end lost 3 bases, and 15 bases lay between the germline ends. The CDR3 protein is CASSQMGSSYEQYF. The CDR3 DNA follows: TGTGCCAGCAGTCAGATGGGTAGCAGCTACGAGCAGTACTTC.

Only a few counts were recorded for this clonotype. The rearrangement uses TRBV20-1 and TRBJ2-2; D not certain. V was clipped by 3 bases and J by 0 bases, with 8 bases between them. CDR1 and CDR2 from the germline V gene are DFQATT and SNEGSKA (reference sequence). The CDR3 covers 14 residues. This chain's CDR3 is CSASIDPNTGELFF. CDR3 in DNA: TGCAGTGCTAGCATCGATCCGAACACCGGGGAGCTGTTTTTT.

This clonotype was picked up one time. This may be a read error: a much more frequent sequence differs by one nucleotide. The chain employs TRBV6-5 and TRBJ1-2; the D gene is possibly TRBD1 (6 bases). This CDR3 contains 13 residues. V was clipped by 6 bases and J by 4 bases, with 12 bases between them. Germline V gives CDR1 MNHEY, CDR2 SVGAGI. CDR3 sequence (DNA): TGTGCCAGCAGCCAACAGGGATTCTATGGCTACACCTTC. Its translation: CASSQQGFYGYTF.

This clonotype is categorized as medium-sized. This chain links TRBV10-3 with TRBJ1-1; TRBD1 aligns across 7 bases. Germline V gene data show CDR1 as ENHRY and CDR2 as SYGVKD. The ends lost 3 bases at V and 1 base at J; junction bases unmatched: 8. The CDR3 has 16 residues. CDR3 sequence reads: CAISDPPRQGNTEAFF. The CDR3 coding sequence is TGTGCCATCAGTGACCCTCCAAGACAGGGGAACACTGAAGCTTTCTTT.

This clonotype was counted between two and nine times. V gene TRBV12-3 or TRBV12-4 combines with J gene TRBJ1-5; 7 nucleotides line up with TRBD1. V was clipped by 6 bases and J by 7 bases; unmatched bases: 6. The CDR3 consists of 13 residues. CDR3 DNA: TGTGCCAGCAGCGGACAGGAAGGACAGCCCCAGCATTTT. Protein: CASSGQEGQPQHF.

The CDR3 DNA is TGCGCCAGCAGCCGGGACAGGGACGTCTCTAACTATGGCTACACCTTC. Its protein product is CASSRDRDVSNYGYTF. This chain connects TRBV5-1 to TRBJ1-2; 9 bases match TRBD1. Germline V gene data show CDR1 as SGHRS and CDR2 as YFSETQ. CDR3 length: 16 amino acids. V shed 4 bases, J shed 0 bases, and the junction held 7 bases outside the gene matches.

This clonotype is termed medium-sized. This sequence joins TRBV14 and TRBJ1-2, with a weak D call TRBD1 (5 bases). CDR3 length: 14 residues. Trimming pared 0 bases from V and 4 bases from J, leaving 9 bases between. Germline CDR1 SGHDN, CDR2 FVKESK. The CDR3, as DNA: TGTGCCAGCAGCCAAGAAGGGGCGCCCTATGGCTACACCTTC. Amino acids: CASSQEGAPYGYTF. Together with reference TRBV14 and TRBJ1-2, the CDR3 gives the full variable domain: EAGVTQFPSHSVIEKGQTVTLRCDPISGHDNLYWYRRVMGKEIKFLLHFVKESKQDESGMPNNRFLAERTGGTYSTLKVQPAELEDSGVYFCASSQEGAPYGYTFGSGTRLTVV.

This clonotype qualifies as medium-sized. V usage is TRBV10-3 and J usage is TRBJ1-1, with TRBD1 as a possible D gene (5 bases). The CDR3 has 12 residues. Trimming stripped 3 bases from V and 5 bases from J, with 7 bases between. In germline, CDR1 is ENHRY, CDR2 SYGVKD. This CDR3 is CAISDGGTEAFF. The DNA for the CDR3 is TGTGCCATCAGTGATGGGGGGACTGAAGCTTTCTTT.

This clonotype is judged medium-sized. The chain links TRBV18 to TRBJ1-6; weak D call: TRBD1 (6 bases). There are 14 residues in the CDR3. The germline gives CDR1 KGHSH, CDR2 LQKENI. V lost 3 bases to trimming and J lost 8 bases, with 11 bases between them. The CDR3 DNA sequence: TGTGCCAGCTCACCCAGGGGATCCTATTCACCCCTCCACTTT. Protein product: CASSPRGSYSPLHF.

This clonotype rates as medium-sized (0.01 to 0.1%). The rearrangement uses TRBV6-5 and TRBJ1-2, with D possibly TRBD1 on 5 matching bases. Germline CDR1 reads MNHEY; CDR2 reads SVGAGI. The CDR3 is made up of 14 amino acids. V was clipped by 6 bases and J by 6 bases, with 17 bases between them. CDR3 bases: TGTGCCAGCAGCCCCAGACAGTGGGGCCATGGCTACACCTTC. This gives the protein CASSPRQWGHGYTF.

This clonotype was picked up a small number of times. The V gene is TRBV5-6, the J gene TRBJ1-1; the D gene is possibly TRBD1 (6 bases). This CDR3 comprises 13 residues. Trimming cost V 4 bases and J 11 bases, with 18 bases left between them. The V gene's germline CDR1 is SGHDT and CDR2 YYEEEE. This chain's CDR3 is CASSPVRGVGAFF. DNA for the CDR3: TGTGCCAGCAGCCCTGTCAGGGGCGTTGGCGCTTTCTTT.

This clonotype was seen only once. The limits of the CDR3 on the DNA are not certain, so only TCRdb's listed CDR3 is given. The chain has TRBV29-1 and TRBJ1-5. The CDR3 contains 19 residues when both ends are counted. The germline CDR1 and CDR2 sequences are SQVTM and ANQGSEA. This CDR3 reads CSLTTAFYLCAVGRGPQHF.

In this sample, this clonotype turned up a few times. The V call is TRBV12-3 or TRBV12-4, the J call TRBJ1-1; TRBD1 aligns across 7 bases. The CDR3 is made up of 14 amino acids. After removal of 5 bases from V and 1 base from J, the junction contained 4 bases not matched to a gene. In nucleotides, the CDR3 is TGTGCCAGCAGTACCTACAGGGGGAACACTGAAGCTTTCTTT. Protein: CASSTYRGNTEAFF.

In DNA, the CDR3 is TGCAGTGCAAGAACAGGGGATAACTATGGCTACACCTTC. This codes for CSARTGDNYGYTF. The rearrangement uses TRBV20-1 and TRBJ1-2, with 7 nucleotides matching TRBD1. Unmatched junction bases numbered 5, after V lost 6 bases and J lost 1 base. The CDR3 contains 13 residues. Germline CDR1 reads DFQATT; CDR2 reads SNEGSKA (reference sequence).